This TCR beta chain was identified during a study of T-cell reconstitution after alpha-beta-depleted transplantation in children. Overall study findings and caveats: One year after transplant, T-cell counts and diversity came mostly from newly produced T cells. High day-60 TCRbeta diversity in some patients came from surviving recipient T cells and thymic progenitors. In patients about two months after transplant, alpha-beta T cells reportedly arose from several hundred expanded graft clones.

This clonotype was observed at least ten times. The antigen is not known. The CDR3 covers 16 residues. Trimming pared 2 bases from V and 0 bases from J, leaving 13 bases between. CDR1 is MNHEY and CDR2 is SVGEGT in the germline V gene. TCRbeta library construction was performed incorporating unique molecular identifiers. TCRdb reprocessed the PCR reads with MiXCR, giving one entry per CDR3 protein. Among some 300,000 distinct CDR3 sequences listed, around a tenth were seen once. The TCR comes from a boy under three years old with acute myeloid leukemia, due to receive a stem cell transplant. The V and J genes are TRBV6-2 or TRBV6-3 and TRBJ1-1; TRBD1 is a possible D gene (5 bases). The sample was PBMCs, taken before TCRalphabeta/CD19-depleted stem cell transplant. CDR3 bases: TGTGCCAGCAGTTACCTAAGACAGAGCATGAACACTGAAGCTTTCTTT. Translating gives CASSYLRQSMNTEAFF.